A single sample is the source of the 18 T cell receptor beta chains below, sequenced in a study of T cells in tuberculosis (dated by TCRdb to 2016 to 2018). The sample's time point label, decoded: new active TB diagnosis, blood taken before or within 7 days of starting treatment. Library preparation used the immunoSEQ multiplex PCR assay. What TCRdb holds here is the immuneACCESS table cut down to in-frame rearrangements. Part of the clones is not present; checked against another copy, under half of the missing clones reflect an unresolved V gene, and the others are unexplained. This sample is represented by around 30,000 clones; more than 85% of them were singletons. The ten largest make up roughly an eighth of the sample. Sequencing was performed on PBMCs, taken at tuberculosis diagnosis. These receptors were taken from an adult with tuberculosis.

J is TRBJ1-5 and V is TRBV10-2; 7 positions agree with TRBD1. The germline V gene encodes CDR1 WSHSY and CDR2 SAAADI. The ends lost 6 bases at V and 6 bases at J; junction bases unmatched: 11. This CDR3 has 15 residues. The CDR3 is CASRPRGLMSQPQHF. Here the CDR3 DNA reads TGCGCCAGCAGACCGAGGGGGCTAATGAGTCAGCCCCAGCATTTT.

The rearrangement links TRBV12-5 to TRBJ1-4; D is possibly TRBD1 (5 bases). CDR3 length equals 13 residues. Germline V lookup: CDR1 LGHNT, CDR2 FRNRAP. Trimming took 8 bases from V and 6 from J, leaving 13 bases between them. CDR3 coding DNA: TGTGCTAGTTGGGGCGGTGTGTATGAAAAACTGTTTTTT. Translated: CASWGGVYEKLFF.

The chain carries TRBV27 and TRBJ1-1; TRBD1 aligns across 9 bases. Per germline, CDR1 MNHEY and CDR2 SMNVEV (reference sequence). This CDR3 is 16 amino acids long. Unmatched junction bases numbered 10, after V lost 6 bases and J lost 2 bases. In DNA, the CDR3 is TGTGCCAGCAGCCCTTCCGGGACAGGGTTCAACACTGAAGCTTTCTTT. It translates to CASSPSGTGFNTEAFF.

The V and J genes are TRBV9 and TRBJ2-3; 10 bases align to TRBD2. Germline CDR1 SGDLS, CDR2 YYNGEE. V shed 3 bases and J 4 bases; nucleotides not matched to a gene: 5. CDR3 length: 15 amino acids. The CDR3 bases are TGTGCCAGCAGCGCCTCTAGCGGGAGTCCAGATACGCAGTATTTT. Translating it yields CASSASSGSPDTQYF.

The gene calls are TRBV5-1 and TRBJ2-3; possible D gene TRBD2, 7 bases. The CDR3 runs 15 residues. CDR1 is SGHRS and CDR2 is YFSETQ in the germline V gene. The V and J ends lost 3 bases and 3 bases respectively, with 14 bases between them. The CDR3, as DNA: TGCGCCAGCAGCTCCGAAGGGGGGGTGACAGATACGCAGTATTTT. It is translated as CASSSEGGVTDTQYF.

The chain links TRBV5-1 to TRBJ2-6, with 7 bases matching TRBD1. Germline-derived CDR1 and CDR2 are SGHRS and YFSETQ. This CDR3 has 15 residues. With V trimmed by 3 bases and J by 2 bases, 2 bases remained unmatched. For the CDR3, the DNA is TGCGCCAGCAGCTCAGACAGGGCTGGGGCCAACGTCCTGACTTTC. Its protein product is CASSSDRAGANVLTF.

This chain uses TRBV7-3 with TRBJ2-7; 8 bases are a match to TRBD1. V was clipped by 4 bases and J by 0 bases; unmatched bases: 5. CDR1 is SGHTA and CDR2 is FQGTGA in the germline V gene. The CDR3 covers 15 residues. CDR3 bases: TGTGCCAGCAGCTCCGACAGGGGAAGCTCCTACGAGCAGTACTTC. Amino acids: CASSSDRGSSYEQYF.

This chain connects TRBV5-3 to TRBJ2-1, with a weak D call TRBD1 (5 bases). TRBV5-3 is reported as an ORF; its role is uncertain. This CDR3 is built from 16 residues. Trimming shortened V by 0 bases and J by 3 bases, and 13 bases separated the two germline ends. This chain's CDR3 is CARSLAGHTFYNEQFF. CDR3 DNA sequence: TGTGCCAGAAGCTTGGCCGGACACACCTTCTACAATGAGCAGTTCTTC.

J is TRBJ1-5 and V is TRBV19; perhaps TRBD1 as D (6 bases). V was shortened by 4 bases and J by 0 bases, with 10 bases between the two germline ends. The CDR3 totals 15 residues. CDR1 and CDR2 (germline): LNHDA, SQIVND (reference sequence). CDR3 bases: TGTGCCAGTAGTACCGACAGGTATAGCAATCAGCCCCAGCATTTT. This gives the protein CASSTDRYSNQPQHF.

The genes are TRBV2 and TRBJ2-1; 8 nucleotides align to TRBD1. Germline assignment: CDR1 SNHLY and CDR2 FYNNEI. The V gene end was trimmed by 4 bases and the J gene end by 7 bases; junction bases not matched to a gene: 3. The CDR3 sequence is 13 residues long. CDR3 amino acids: CASSGQGRNEQFF. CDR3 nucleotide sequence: TGTGCCAGCAGTGGACAGGGGAGGAATGAGCAGTTCTTC. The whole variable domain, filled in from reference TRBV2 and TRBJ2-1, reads EPEVTQTPSHQVTQMGQEVILRCVPISNHLYFYWYRQILGQKVEFLVSFYNNEISEKSEIFDDQFSVERPDGSNFTLKIRSTKLEDSAMYFCASSGQGRNEQFFGPGTRLTVL.

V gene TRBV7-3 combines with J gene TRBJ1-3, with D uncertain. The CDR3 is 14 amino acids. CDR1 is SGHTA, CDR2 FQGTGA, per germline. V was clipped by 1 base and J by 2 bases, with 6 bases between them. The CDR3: CASSLSSPGNTIYF. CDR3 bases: TGTGCCAGCAGCTTAAGCAGTCCTGGAAACACCATATATTTT.

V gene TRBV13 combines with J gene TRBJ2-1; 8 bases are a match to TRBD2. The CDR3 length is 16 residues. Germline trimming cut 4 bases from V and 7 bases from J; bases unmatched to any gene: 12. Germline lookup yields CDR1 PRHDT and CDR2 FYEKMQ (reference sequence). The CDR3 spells CASSSSGGGAKNEQFF. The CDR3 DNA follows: TGTGCCAGCAGCTCATCGGGAGGGGGGGCCAAGAATGAGCAGTTCTTC.

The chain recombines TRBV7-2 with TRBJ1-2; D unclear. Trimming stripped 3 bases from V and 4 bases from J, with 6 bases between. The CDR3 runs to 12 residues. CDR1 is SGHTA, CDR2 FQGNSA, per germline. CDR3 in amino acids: CASSFSGYGYTF. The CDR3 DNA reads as TGTGCCAGCAGCTTTTCGGGCTATGGCTACACCTTC.

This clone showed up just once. In DNA form, the CDR3 reads TGTGCCAGTAGTATAGGGGACATGATAACCTACGAGCAGTACTTC. Protein sequence: CASSIGDMITYEQYF. The chain combines TRBV19 with TRBJ2-7; D may be TRBD1 (6 bases). Germline V gene lookup returns CDR1 LNHDA and CDR2 SQIVND (reference sequence). The CDR3 runs to 15 residues. V was cut by 1 base and J by 2 bases, with 12 bases left in between.

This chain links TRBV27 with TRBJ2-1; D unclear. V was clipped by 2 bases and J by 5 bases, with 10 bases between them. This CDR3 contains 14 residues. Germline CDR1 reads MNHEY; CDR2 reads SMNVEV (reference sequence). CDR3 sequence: CASSLISTHNEQFF. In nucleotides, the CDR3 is TGTGCCAGCAGTTTAATAAGCACCCACAATGAGCAGTTCTTC.

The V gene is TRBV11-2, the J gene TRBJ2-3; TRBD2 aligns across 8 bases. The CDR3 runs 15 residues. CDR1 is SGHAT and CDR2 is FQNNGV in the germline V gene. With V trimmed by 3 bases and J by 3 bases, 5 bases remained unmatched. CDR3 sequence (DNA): TGTGCCAGCAGCTTCCGGGAGGGGAGGACAGATACGCAGTATTTT. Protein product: CASSFREGRTDTQYF.

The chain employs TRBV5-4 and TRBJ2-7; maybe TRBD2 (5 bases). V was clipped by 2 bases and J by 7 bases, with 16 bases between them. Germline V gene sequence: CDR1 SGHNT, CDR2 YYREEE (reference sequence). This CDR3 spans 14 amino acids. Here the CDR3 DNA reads TGTGCCAGCAGCTTAGGGTCCGCCTCGGGGGAGCAGTACTTC. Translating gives CASSLGSASGEQYF.

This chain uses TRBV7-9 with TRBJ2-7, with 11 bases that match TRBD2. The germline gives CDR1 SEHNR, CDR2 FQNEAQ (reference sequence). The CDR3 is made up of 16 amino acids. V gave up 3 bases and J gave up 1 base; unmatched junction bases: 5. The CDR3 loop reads CASSFHSGRESYEQYF. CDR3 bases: TGTGCCAGCAGCTTCCATAGCGGGAGGGAGTCCTACGAGCAGTACTTC.